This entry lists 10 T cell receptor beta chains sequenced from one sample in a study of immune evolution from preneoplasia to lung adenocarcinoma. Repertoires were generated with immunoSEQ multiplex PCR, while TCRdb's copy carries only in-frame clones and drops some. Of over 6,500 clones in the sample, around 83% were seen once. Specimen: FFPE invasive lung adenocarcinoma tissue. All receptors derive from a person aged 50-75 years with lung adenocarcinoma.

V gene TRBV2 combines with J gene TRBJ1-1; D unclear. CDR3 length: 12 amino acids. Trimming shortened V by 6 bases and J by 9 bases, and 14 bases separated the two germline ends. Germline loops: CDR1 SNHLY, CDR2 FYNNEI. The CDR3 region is CASSPDKLKAFF. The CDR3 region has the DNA TGTGCCAGCAGCCCCGATAAGCTGAAAGCTTTCTTT.

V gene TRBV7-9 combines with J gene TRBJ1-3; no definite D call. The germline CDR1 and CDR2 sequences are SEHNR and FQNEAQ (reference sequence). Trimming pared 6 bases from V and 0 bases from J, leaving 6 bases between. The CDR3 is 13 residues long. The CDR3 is CASRGDSGNTIYF. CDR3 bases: TGTGCCAGCAGGGGAGACTCTGGAAACACCATATATTTT.

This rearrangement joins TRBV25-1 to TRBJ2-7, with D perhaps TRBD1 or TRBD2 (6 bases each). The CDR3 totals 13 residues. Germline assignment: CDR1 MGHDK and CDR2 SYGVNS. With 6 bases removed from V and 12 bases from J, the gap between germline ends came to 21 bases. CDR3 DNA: TGTGCCAGCAGCGCTGGGACCGCCGGGGGCTTGTACTTC. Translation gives CASSAGTAGGLYF.

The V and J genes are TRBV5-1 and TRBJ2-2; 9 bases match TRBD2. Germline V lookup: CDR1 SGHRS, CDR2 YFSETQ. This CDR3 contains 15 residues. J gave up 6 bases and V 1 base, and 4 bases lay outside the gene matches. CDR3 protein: CASSLMAGGAGELFF. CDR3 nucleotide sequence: TGCGCCAGCAGCTTGATGGCGGGAGGGGCCGGGGAGCTGTTTTTT.

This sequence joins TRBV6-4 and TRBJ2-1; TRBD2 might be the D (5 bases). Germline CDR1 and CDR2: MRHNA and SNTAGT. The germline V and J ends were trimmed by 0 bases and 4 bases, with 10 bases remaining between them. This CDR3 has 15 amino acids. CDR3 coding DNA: TGTGCCAGCAGTGACTCCAGTCGGGAATACAATGAGCAGTTCTTC. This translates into CASSDSSREYNEQFF.

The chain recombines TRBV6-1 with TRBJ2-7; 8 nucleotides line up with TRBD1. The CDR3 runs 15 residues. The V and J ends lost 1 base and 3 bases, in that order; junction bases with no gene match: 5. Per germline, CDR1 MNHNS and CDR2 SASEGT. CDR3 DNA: TGTGCCAGCAGTGAAGAGGCAGGGGGCAGCTACGAGCAGTACTTC. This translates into CASSEEAGGSYEQYF.

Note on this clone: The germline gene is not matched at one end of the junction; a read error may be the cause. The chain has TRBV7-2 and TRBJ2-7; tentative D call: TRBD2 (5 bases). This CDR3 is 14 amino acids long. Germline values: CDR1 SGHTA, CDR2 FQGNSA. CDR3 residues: CASSPGSEAVSGSF. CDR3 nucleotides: TGTGCCAGCAGCCCCGGTTCGGAGGCAGTCAGTGGCTCCTTC.

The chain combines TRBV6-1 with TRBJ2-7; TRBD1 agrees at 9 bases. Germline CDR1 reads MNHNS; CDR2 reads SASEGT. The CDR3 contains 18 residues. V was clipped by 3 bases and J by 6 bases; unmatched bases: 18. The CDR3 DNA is TGTGCCAGCAGTGACTATCCAACCTCCGGGACAGGGCTCCCCGAGCAGTACTTC. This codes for CASSDYPTSGTGLPEQYF.

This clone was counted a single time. The chain's CDR3 is CASSFKRRGLAGMYEQFF. The CDR3 DNA reads TGTGCCAGCAGCTTTAAGCGGAGAGGACTAGCGGGAATGTATGAGCAGTTCTTC. This chain joins TRBV11-2 and TRBJ2-1; 12 nucleotides agree with TRBD2. This CDR3 region has 18 residues. The germline gives CDR1 SGHAT, CDR2 FQNNGV. J was trimmed by 8 bases and V by 3 bases; bases with no gene match: 14.

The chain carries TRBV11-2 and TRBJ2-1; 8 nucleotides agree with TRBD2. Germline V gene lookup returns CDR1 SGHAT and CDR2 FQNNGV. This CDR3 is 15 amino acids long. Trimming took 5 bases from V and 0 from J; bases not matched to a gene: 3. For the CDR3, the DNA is TGTGCCAGCAGCCGCGGGGGGAGCTCCTACAATGAGCAGTTCTTC. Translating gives CASSRGGSSYNEQFF.